This TCR beta chain was captured in a study of human T cells and chemical hapten exposure. Described time point: pre-sensitization, week 0. The treatment here: therapeutic diphenylcyclopropenone sensitization with weekly scalp DPC. This clonotype was detected ten times or more. The CDR3 runs to 16 residues. V lost 7 bases to trimming and J lost 0 bases; unmatched junction nucleotides: 9. TCRdb re-derived calls from the RACE reads in MiXCR, one entry per CDR3 protein. This table has over 300,000 distinct CDR3 sequences, roughly 4.6% appearing once. Sequencing was performed on whole blood, taken in connection with sensitization to the hapten diphenylcyclopropenone (DPC). This chain links TRBV12-3 or TRBV12-4 with TRBJ2-5; 9 bases agree with TRBD2. The receptor was isolated from a woman in her forties or fifties with alopecia areata. Some clones in this sample may be carry-over from other donors' samples. CDR3 sequence: CASTQGLAGYQETQYF. CDR3 coding DNA: TGTGCCAGCACCCAGGGGCTAGCGGGGTACCAAGAGACCCAGTACTTC.